This T cell receptor beta chain is drawn from a study of cytomegalovirus exposure and HLA in healthy donors. General observations from the study: The investigators catalogued 150 or so TCR beta chains as cytomegalovirus-associated.

The length of the CDR3 is 14 residues. Germline-derived CDR1 and CDR2 are SGHRS and YFSETQ. The V end lost 4 bases, the J end lost 8 bases, and 18 bases lay between the germline ends. The PCR contained 60 Vbeta and 13 Jbeta primers. Measured with immunoSEQ multiplex PCR; TCRdb has only the in-frame clones, and not every one. The sample shows roughly 170,000 clones, more than 70% of them seen only once. A note on this clone: Its target is unknown.

Healthy bone marrow donors made up the cohort. The chain combines TRBV5-1 with TRBJ1-2; TRBD1 is a possible D gene (6 bases). The source is a man younger than 45 in good health and CMV-seronegative. The material sequenced was PBMCs. The DNA for the CDR3 is TGCGCCAGCAGCCGCGGAGGGGGGGCTGAAGGCTACACCTTC. Translated, it gives CASSRGGGAEGYTF.